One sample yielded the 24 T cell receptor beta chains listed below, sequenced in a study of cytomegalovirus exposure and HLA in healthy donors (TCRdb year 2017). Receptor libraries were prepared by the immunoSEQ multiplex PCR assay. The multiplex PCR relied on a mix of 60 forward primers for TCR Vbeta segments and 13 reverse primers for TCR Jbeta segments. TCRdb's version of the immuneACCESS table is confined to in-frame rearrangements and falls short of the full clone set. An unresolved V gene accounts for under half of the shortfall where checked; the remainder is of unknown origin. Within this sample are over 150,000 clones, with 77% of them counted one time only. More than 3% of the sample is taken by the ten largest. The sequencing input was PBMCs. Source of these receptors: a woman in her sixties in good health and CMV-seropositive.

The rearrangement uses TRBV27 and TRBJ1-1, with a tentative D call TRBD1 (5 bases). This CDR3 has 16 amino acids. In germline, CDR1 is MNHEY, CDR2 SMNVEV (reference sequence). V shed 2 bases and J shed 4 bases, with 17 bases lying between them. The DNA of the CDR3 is TGTGCCAGCAGTTTAGGGGGACTCAGGGTGGGCACTGAAGCTTTCTTT. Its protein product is CASSLGGLRVGTEAFF.

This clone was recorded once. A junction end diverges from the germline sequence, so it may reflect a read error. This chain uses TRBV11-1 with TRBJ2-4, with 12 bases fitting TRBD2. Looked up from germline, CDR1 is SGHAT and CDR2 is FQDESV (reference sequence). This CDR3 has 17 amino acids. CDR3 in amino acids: CASSWGLAGRAKNSQYF. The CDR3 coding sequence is TGTGCCAGCAGCTGGGGACTAGCGGGCCGAGCCAAAAACAGTCAGTACTTC.

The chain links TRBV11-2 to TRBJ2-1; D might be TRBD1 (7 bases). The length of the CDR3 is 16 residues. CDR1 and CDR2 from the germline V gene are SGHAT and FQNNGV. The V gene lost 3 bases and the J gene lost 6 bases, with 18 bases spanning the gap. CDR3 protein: CASSFKTGQGGNEQFF. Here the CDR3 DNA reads TGTGCCAGCAGCTTCAAGACGGGGCAGGGGGGCAATGAGCAGTTCTTC.

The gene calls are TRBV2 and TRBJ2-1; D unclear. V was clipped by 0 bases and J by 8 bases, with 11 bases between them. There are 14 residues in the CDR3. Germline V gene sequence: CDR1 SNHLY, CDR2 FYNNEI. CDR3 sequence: CASSEARYADEQFF. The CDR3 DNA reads TGTGCCAGCAGTGAAGCGCGCTACGCCGATGAGCAGTTCTTC.

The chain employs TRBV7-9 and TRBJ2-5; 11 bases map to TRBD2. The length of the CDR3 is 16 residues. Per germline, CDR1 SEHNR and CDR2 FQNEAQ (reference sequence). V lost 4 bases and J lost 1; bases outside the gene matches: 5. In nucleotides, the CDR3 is TGTGCCAGCAGCTCGGGACTAGCGGCCTCCCAAGAGACCCAGTACTTC. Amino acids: CASSSGLAASQETQYF. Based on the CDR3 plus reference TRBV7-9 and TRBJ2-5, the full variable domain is DTGVSQNPRHKITKRGQNVTFRCDPISEHNRLYWYRQTLGQGPEFLTYFQNEAQLEKSRLLSDRFSAERPKGSFSTLEIQRTEQGDSAMYLCASSSGLAASQETQYFGPGTRLLVL.

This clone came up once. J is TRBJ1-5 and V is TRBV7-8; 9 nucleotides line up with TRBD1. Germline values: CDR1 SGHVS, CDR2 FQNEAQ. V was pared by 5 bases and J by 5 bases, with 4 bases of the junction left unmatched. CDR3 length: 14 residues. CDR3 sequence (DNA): TGTGCCAGCAGCACCAACAGGGGGCATCAGCCCCAGCATTTT. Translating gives CASSTNRGHQPQHF. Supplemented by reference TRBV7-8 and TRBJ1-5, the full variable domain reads GAGVSQSPRYKVAKRGQDVALRCDPISGHVSLFWYQQALGQGPEFLTYFQNEAQLDKSGLPSDRFFAERPEGSVSTLKIQRTQQEDSAVYLCASSTNRGHQPQHFGDGTRLSIL.

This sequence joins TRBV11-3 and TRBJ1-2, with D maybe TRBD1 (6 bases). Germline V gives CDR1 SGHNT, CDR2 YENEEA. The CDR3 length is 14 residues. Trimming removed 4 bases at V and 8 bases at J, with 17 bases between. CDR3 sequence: CASSSTGRGDGYTF. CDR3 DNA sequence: TGTGCCAGCAGCTCAACAGGGAGGGGAGACGGCTACACCTTC.

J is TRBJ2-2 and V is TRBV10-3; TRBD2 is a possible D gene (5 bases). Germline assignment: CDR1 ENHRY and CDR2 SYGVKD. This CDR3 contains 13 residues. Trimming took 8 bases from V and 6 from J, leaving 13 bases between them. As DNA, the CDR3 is TGTGCCATCGGGTCGGGGATTTCCGGGGAGCTGTTTTTT. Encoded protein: CAIGSGISGELFF.

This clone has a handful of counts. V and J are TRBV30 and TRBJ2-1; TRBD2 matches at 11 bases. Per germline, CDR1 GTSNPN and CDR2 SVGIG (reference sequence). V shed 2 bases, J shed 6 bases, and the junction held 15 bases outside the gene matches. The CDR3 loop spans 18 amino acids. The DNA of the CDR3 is TGTGCCTGGAGTCACTACCCACGGACTAGCGGGCGAAGCAATGAGCAGTTCTTC. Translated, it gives CAWSHYPRTSGRSNEQFF.

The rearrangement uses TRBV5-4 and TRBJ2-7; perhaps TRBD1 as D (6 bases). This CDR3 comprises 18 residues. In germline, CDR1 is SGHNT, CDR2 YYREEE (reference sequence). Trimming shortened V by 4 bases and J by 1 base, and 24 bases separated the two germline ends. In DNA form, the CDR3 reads TGTGCCAGCAGCCCTGGTGTAGTCGGACAGCTTTGGTCCTACGAGCAGTACTTC. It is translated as CASSPGVVGQLWSYEQYF.

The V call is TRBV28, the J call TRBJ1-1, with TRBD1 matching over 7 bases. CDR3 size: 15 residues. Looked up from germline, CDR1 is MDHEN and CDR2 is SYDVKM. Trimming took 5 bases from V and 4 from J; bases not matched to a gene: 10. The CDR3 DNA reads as TGTGCCAGCAGTCAGATCCAGGGGGGATTCACTGAAGCTTTCTTT. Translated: CASSQIQGGFTEAFF.

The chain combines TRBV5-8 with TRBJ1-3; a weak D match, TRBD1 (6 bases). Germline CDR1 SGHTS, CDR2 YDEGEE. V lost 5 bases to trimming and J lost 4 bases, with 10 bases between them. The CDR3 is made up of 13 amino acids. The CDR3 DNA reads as TGTGCCAGCAGTTCCGGACAGGGAAACACCATATATTTT. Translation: CASSSGQGNTIYF.

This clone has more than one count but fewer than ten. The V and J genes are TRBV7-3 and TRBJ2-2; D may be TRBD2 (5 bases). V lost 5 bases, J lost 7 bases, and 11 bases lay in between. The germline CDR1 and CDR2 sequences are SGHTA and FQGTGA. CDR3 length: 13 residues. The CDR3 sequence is CASSPTSLGELFF. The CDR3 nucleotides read TGTGCCAGCAGCCCTACTAGTCTCGGGGAGCTGTTTTTT.

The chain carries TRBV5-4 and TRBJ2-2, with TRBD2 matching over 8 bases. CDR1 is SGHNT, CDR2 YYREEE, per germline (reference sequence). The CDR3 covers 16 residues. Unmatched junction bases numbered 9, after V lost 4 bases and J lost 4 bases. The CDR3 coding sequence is TGTGCCAGCAGCCCGGGGGGGGGCCATTTCACCGGGGAGCTGTTTTTT. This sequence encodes CASSPGGGHFTGELFF.

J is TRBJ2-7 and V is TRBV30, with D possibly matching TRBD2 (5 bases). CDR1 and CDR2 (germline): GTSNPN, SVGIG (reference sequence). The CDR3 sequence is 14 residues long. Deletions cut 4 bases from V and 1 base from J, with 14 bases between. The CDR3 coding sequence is TGTGCCTGGACTTTCTCCCGGGATTCCTACGAGCAGTACTTC. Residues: CAWTFSRDSYEQYF.

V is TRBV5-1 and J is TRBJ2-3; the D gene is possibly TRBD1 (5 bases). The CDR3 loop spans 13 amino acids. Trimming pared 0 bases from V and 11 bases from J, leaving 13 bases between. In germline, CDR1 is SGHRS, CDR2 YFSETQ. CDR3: CASSLDRPRGQYF. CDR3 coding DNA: TGCGCCAGCAGCTTGGACAGGCCCCGAGGGCAGTATTTT.

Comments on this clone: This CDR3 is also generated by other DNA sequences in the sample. As DNA, the CDR3 is TGCAGCGCCCGCCAGGGGAGCTCCTACGAGCAGTACTTC. Amino acids: CSARQGSSYEQYF. The chain joins TRBV29-1 to TRBJ2-7, with a weak D call TRBD1 (6 bases). The CDR3 has 13 amino acids. The germline gives CDR1 SQVTM, CDR2 ANQGSEA. V lost 7 bases and J 0 bases, leaving 13 bases between the germline ends.

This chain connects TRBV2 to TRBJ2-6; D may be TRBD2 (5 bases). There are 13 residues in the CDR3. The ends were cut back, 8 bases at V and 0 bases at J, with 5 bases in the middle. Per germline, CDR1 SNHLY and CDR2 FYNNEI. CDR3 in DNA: TGTGCCAGCCGGGACTCTGGGGCCAACGTCCTGACTTTC. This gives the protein CASRDSGANVLTF.

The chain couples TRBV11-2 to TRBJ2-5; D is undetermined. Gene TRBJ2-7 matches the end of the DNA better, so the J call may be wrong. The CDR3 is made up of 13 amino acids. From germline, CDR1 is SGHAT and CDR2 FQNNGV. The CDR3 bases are TGTGCCAGCAGCTTAGTATTGGGCGCCGAGCAGTACTTC. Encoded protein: CASSLVLGAEQYF.

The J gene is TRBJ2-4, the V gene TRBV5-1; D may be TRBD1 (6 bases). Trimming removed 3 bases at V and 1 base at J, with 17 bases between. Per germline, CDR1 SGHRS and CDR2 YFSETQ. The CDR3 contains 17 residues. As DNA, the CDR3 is TGCGCCAGCAGCTCTGAGGGGGAATCTCGGGCCAAAAACATTCAGTACTTC. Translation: CASSSEGESRAKNIQYF.

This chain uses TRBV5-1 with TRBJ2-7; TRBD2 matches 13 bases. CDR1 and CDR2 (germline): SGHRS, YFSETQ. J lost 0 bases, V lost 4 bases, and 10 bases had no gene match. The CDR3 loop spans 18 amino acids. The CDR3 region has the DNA TGCGCCAGCAGCACAGGACTAGCGGGAGCCTCGTTCTCCTACGAGCAGTACTTC. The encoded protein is CASSTGLAGASFSYEQYF.

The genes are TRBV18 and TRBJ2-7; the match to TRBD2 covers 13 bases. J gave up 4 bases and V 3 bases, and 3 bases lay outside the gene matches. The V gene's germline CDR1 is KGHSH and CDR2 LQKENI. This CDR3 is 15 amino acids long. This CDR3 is CASSPRTSGSYEQYF. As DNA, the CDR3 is TGTGCCAGCTCACCCCGGACTAGCGGGAGTTACGAGCAGTACTTC.

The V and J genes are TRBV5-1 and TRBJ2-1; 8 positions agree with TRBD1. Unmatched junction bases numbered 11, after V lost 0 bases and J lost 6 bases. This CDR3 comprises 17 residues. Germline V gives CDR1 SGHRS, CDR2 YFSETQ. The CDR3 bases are TGCGCCAGCAGCTTGGTAGCATCGGCAGGGGGCTTCAATGAGCAGTTCTTC. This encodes CASSLVASAGGFNEQFF.

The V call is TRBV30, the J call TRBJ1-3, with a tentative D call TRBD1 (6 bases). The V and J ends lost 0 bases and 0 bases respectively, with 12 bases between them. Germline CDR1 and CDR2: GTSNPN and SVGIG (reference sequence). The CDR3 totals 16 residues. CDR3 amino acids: CAWSVRTALSGNTIYF. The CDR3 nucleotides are TGTGCCTGGAGTGTAAGGACAGCTCTCTCTGGAAACACCATATATTTT.